This record looks at one T cell receptor beta chain sequence and its context. This sample is drawn from a study of cytomegalovirus exposure and HLA in healthy donors. The PCR contained 60 Vbeta and 13 Jbeta primers. Sequencing used immunoSEQ multiplex PCR; TCRdb keeps in-frame clones, though not all of them. Among about 160,000 clones, 60% to 80% were seen once, and the ten largest hold approximately 1.3%. V lost 0 bases to trimming and J lost 10 bases, with 7 bases between them. The CDR3 spans 13 residues. Germline CDR1 and CDR2: SGHAT and FQNNGV. Healthy bone marrow donors made up the cohort. V and J are TRBV11-2 and TRBJ1-6; D ambiguous. The specimen was PBMCs. The sequence derives from a man in his sixties in good health and CMV-seronegative. CDR3 sequence (DNA): TGTGCCAGCAGCTTAGAGTCCAGGTCACCCCTCCACTTT. Translating it yields CASSLESRSPLHF.